The sequence of this T cell receptor beta chain was determined in a study of CD8 T cells in ankylosing spondylitis. Notes on the study in general: Ankylosing spondylitis blood seemed to carry a telltale TCR beta motif made of eight or nine highly homologous variants. Reportedly, significant enrichment of disease-linked clones occurred in matched ankylosing spondylitis synovial fluid.

This clonotype was picked up a small number of times. As yet, its antigen is unknown. TCRdb ran MiXCR on the 5' RACE reads and lists one entry per CDR3 protein. Of hundreds of thousands of distinct CDR3 sequences in the sample, roughly 20% were seen once. Trimming removed 1 base from V and 6 bases from J, with 7 bases in between. CDR3 length: 13 residues. CDR1 and CDR2 from the germline V gene are SGHTA and FQGNSA. The genes are TRBV7-2 and TRBJ1-5; D is undetermined. The sample comprised blood, either unsorted or a sorted T cell fraction (not recorded which). The clonotype originates from a male donor with ankylosing spondylitis or in good health (not recorded which). The CDR3 DNA follows: TGTGCCAGCAGCTTAGAGTCGTTTCAGCCCCAGCATTTT. Its translation is CASSLESFQPQHF.